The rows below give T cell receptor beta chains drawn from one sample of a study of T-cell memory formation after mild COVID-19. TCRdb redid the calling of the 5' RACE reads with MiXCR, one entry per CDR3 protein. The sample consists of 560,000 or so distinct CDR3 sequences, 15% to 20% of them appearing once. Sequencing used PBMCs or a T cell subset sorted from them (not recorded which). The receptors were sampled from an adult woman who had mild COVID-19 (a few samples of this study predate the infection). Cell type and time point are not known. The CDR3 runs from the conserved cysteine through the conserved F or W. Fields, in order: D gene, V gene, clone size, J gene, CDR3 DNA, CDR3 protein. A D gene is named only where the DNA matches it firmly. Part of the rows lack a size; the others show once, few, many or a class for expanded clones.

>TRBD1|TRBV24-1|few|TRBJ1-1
TGTGCCACCAAGGGGGCTTCGAACACTGAAGCTTTCTTT
CATKGASNTEAFF
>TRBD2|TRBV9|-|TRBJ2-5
TGTGCCAGCAGCGTACAAAGCGGGGGGGCCTTAGAGACCCAGTACTTC
CASSVQSGGALETQYF
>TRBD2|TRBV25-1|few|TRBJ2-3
TGTGCCAGCAGTGAAGCGGGAGGTCACACAGATACGCAGTATTTT
CASSEAGGHTDTQYF
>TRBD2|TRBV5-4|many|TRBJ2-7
TGTGCCAGCAGCTTGGGAAGCGGGGGGCGATCCTACGAGCAGTACTTC
CASSLGSGGRSYEQYF
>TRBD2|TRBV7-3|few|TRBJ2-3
TGTGCCAGCAGCTTAGCGGGGGGGCGAGAAGATACGCAGTATTTT
CASSLAGGREDTQYF
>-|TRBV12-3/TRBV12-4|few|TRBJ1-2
TGTGCCAGCAGACATAACTATGGCTACACCTTC
CASRHNYGYTF
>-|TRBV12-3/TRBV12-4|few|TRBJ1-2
TGTGCCAGCAGTTTAGGAAGGGACTTTGGCTACACCTTC
CASSLGRDFGYTF
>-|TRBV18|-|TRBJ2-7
TGTGCCAGCTCAGAAGCCACAGGAACCTACGAGCAGTACTTC
CASSEATGTYEQYF
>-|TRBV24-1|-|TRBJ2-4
TGTGCCACCAGTATGAGAGCCCCAGGACTCCCCTCACACATTCAGTACTTC
CATSMRAPGLPSHIQYF
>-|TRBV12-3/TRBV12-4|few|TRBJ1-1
TGTGCCAGCAGGATTTCGCCTGAAGCTTTCTTT
CASRISPEAFF
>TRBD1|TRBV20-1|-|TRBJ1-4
TGCAGTGCTAGAGATCACAGGGGGGGGGAAAAACTGTTTTTT
CSARDHRGGEKLFF
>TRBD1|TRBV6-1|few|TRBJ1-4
TGTGCCAGCACGGCCTTACAGGGGGCGGGGGTAAAACTGTTTTTT
CASTALQGAGVKLFF
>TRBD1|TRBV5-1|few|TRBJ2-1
TGCGCCAGCAGCTCGGGACAGGCCTACAATGAGCAGTTCTTC
CASSSGQAYNEQFF
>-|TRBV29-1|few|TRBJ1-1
TGCAGCGTTGAAACGGGACACCCTAACACTGAAGCTTTCTTT
CSVETGHPNTEAFF
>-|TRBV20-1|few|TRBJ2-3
TGCAGTGCTAGAGAAACAAGAGTAAGGGTTACGCAGTATTTT
CSARETRVRVTQYF
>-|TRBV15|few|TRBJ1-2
TGTGCCACCAGCAGAGATCGGGCGGACTATGGCTACACCTTC
CATSRDRADYGYTF
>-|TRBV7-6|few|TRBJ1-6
TGTGCCAGCACCCGAGGGGGGGGGTATAATTCACCCCTCCACTTT
CASTRGGGYNSPLHF
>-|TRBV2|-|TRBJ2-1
TGTGCCAGCAGTGAAAACGGGGGACCTAACAATGAGCAGTTCTTC
CASSENGGPNNEQFF
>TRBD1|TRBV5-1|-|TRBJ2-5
TGCGCCAGCAGTAATACAGGGGGGTCGGAGACCCAGTACTTC
CASSNTGGSETQYF
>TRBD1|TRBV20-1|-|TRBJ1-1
TGCAGTGCTAGAGTGTTGGACAGGGGGTCTGAAGCTTTCTTT
CSARVLDRGSEAFF
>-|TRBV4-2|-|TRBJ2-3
TGTGCCAGCAGCCACCTCTTTGTATCGAGCGACGATACGCAGTATTTT
CASSHLFVSSDDTQYF
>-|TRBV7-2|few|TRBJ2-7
TGTGCCAGCAGGCAGACCCACGAGCAGTACTTC
CASRQTHEQYF